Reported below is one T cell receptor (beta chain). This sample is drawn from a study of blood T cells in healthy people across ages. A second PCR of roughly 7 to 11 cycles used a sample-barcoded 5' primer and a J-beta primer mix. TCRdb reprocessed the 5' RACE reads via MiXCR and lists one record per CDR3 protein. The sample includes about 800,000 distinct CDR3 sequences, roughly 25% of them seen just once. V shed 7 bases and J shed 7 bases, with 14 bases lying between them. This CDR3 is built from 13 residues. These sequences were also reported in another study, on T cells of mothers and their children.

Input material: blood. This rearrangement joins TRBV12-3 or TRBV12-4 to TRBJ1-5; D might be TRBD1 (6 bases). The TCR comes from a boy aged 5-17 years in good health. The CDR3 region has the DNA TGTGCCAGCAAGGACAGTTTAAGGCAGCCCCAGCATTTT. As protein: CASKDSLRQPQHF.